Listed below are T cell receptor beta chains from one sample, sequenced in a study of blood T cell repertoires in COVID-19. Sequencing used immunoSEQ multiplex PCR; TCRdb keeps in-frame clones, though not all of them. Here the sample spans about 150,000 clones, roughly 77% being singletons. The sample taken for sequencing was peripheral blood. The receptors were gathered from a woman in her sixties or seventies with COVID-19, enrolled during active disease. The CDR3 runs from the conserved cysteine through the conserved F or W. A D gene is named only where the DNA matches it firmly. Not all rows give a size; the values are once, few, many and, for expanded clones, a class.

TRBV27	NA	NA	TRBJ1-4	CASSPLGLATNEKLFF	TGTGCCAGCAGTCCCCTCGGACTTGCAACTAATGAAAAACTGTTTTTT
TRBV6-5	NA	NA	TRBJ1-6	CASRGPIDNSPLHF	TGTGCCAGCAGGGGGCCCATCGACAATTCACCCCTCCACTTT
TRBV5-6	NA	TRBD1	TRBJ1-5	CASSAGQRNQPQHF	TGTGCCAGCAGCGCGGGACAGAGGAATCAGCCCCAGCATTTT
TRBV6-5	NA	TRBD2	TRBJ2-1	CASRTGTSYNEQFF	TGTGCCAGCAGAACCGGGACTAGTTACAATGAGCAGTTCTTC
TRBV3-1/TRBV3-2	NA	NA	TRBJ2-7	CASSPSGAYEQYF	TGTGCCAGCAGCCCTTCAGGGGCCTACGAGCAGTACTTC
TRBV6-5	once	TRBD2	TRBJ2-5	CASSPLAGGQETQYF	TGTGCCAGCAGTCCCTTAGCGGGGGGACAAGAGACCCAGTACTTC
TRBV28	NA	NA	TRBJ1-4	CASSFSGTPSEKLFF	TGTGCCAGCAGTTTTTCCGGGACACCGTCTGAAAAACTGTTTTTT
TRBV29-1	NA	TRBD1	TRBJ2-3	CSGTGGGTDTQYF	TGCAGCGGAACAGGGGGTGGCACAGATACGCAGTATTTT
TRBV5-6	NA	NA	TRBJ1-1	CASSSPGRGTEAFF	TGTGCCAGCAGCTCCCCAGGGAGGGGGACTGAAGCTTTCTTT
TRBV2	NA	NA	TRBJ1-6	CASSHRDYNSPLHF	TGTGCCAGCAGCCACAGGGACTATAATTCACCCCTCCACTTT
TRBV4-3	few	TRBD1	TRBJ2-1	CASSQARQGFYNEQFF	TGCGCCAGCAGCCAGGCCCGACAGGGCTTCTACAATGAGCAGTTCTTC
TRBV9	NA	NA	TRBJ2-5	CASSVTPRQETQYF	TGTGCCAGCAGCGTAACCCCGAGGCAAGAGACCCAGTACTTC
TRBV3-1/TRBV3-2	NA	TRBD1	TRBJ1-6	CASRHRDSNSPLHF	TGTGCCAGCAGACACCGGGACAGTAATTCACCCCTCCACTTT
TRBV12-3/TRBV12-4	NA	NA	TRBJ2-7	CASSLNWEQYF	TGTGCCAGCAGCTTAAACTGGGAGCAGTACTTC
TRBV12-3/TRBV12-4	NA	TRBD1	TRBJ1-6	CASSGTGNSPLHF	TGTGCCAGCAGTGGGACAGGGAATTCACCCCTCCACTTT
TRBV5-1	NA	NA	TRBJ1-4	CASSSRGGNEKLFF	TGCGCCAGCAGCTCCCGGGGGGGTAATGAAAAACTGTTTTTT
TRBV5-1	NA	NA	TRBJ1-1	CASSLAGVTEAFF	TGCGCCAGCAGCTTGGCAGGGGTAACTGAAGCTTTCTTT
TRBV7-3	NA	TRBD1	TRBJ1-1	CASSLGDRGTEAFF	TGTGCCAGCAGCTTAGGGGACAGGGGCACTGAAGCTTTCTTT
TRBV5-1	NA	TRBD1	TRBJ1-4	CASSTRQGLSEKLFF	TGCGCCAGCAGCACACGACAGGGGCTGAGTGAAAAACTGTTTTTT
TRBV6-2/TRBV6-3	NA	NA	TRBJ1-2	CASSYSGSINYGYTF	TGTGCCAGCAGTTACTCTGGGAGCATTAACTATGGCTACACCTTC
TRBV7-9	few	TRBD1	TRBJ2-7	CASSLAGTAADQYF	TGTGCCAGCAGCTTAGCGGGGACAGCTGCGGACCAGTACTTC
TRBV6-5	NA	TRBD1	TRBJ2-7	CASSYYPGQGYEQYF	TGTGCCAGCAGTTACTACCCGGGACAGGGCTACGAGCAGTACTTC
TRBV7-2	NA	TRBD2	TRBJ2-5	CASRPAGGGPETQYF	TGTGCCAGCAGACCCGCCGGGGGAGGGCCGGAGACCCAGTACTTC
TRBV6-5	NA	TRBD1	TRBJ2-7	CASILPGQGAYEQYF	TGTGCCAGCATACTACCGGGACAGGGGGCCTACGAGCAGTACTTC